These T cell receptor beta chains were read from a single sample in a study of HIV-infected patients and healthy controls. TCRdb recomputed calls from the 5' RACE reads with MiXCR, one row per CDR3 protein. The sample includes about 10,000 distinct CDR3 sequences, over 9.5% seen only once; the top ten take about 18%. Sequenced here: blood, sampled before antiretroviral therapy. These receptors all stem from an adult with HIV infection. Both conserved end residues are part of each CDR3. D genes are given only for firm matches. Expanded clones are given a class, and other clones once, few, many or no size at all.

V gene	J gene	D gene	clone size	CDR3 protein	CDR3 DNA
TRBV28	TRBJ2-7	TRBD2	few	CASSLKWRLAGTYEQYF	TGTGCCAGCAGTTTAAAGTGGCGTCTAGCGGGCACCTACGAGCAGTACTTC
TRBV6-2/TRBV6-3	TRBJ1-5	.	many	CASSSSGPHSNQPQHF	TGTGCCAGCAGTTCCTCAGGGCCGCATAGCAATCAGCCCCAGCATTTT
TRBV7-9	TRBJ2-3	.	many	CASSFIGTDTQYF	TGTGCCAGCAGCTTCATTGGCACAGATACGCAGTATTTT
TRBV7-2	TRBJ2-5	.	medium-sized	CASSLVGSRETQYF	TGTGCCAGCAGCTTAGTTGGCTCCCGAGAGACCCAGTACTTC
TRBV7-9	TRBJ2-7	TRBD1	.	CASAGGQGTYEQYF	TGTGCCAGCGCCGGAGGACAGGGGACCTACGAGCAGTACTTC
TRBV4-2	TRBJ1-1	TRBD1	.	CASSQGQGNTEAFF	TGTGCCAGCAGCCAGGGACAGGGGAACACTGAAGCTTTCTTT
TRBV7-3	TRBJ2-1	.	medium-sized	CASSLDSYNEQFF	TGTGCCAGCAGCTTAGACTCGTACAATGAGCAGTTCTTC
TRBV12-3/TRBV12-4	TRBJ1-1	.	many	CASSSGIAGTEAFF	TGTGCCAGCAGTTCAGGGATAGCAGGCACTGAAGCTTTCTTT
TRBV18	TRBJ2-3	TRBD1	many	CASSPLTGTDTQYF	TGTGCCAGCTCACCACTGACAGGGACAGATACGCAGTATTTT
TRBV7-2	TRBJ2-1	.	many	CASSLVAHNSYNEQFF	TGTGCCAGCAGCTTAGTAGCGCACAACTCCTACAATGAGCAGTTCTTC
TRBV4-2	TRBJ2-5	TRBD2	many	CASSQMAGRAGGRLETQYF	TGTGCCAGCAGCCAAATGGCCGGAAGGGCGGGGGGCCGTCTGGAGACCCAGTACTTC
TRBV19	TRBJ2-1	TRBD2	few	CASSIPSGLSYNEQFF	TGTGCCAGTAGTATCCCTAGCGGTTTATCCTACAATGAGCAGTTCTTC
TRBV7-7	TRBJ2-1	.	many	CASSISGGPYNEQFF	TGTGCCAGCAGCATTTCCGGGGGCCCCTACAATGAGCAGTTCTTC
TRBV20-1	TRBJ1-5	TRBD1	few	CSARDSGQASMSQHF	TGCAGTGCTAGAGATTCCGGACAGGCCAGCATGTCCCAGCATTTT
TRBV6-2/TRBV6-3	TRBJ2-3	.	many	CASSWGRPGTDTQYF	TGTGCCAGCAGTTGGGGAAGGCCGGGAACAGATACGCAGTATTTT
TRBV6-2/TRBV6-3	TRBJ2-1	.	medium-sized	CASCCTSHPNEQFF	TGTGCCAGCTGTTGTACTTCTCACCCCAATGAGCAGTTCTTC
TRBV12-3/TRBV12-4	TRBJ2-7	TRBD1	many	CASSRTGSSYEQYF	TGTGCCAGCAGCCGGACAGGGAGCTCCTACGAGCAGTACTTC
TRBV4-1	TRBJ2-7	.	many	CASSPEFSSYEQYF	TGCGCCAGCAGCCCCGAGTTTAGCTCCTACGAGCAGTACTTC
TRBV4-3	TRBJ1-1	.	many	CASSPTQGSFTEAFF	TGCGCCAGCAGCCCGACTCAGGGGAGCTTCACTGAAGCTTTCTTT
TRBV25-1	TRBJ1-1	.	many	CASKQGTLEAFF	TGTGCCAGCAAACAGGGAACCCTTGAAGCTTTCTTT
TRBV29-1	TRBJ1-5	TRBD1	many	CSVSGTDNQPQHF	TGCAGCGTTTCCGGGACAGACAATCAGCCCCAGCATTTT
TRBV3-1	TRBJ2-1	TRBD2	many	CASSLAGPFYNEQFF	TGTGCCAGCAGCTTAGCGGGACCTTTCTACAATGAGCAGTTCTTC
TRBV6-5	TRBJ2-7	TRBD1	many	CASRPLRQGGYEQYF	TGTGCCAGCAGACCCCTACGACAGGGTGGGTACGAGCAGTACTTC
TRBV5-1	TRBJ1-1	.	few	CASSLVPNEAFF	TGCGCCAGCAGCTTGGTGCCGAATGAAGCTTTCTTT
TRBV7-9	TRBJ2-1	TRBD2	many	CASSYGAREGRNEQFF	TGTGCCAGCAGCTATGGGGCGCGGGAGGGCCGGAATGAGCAGTTCTTC
TRBV12-3/TRBV12-4	TRBJ2-1	TRBD2	many	CASSLVGTSGVKDEQFF	TGTGCCAGCAGTTTAGTGGGGACTAGCGGGGTTAAAGATGAGCAGTTCTTC
TRBV29-1	TRBJ2-7	.	many	CSVEDGTYEQYF	TGCAGCGTTGAGGACGGCACCTACGAGCAGTACTTC
TRBV7-3	TRBJ2-3	.	.	CASSLGVEGHTDTQYF	TGTGCCAGCAGCTTAGGGGTAGAAGGGCACACAGATACGCAGTATTTT
TRBV7-2	TRBJ2-7	.	many	CASRLQVNSYEQYF	TGTGCCAGCAGACTACAGGTCAACTCCTACGAGCAGTACTTC
TRBV6-1	TRBJ2-7	.	.	CASSEAQGRAYEQYF	TGTGCCAGCAGTGAGGCACAGGGAAGAGCCTACGAGCAGTACTTC
TRBV7-2	TRBJ2-2	.	.	CASSLEWGGTGELFF	TGTGCCAGCAGCTTAGAGTGGGGTGGGACCGGGGAGCTGTTTTTT
TRBV18	TRBJ1-1	TRBD1	many	CASSPPVSQGGTEAFF	TGTGCCAGCTCACCACCGGTGTCTCAGGGGGGCACTGAAGCTTTCTTT
TRBV7-2	TRBJ1-5	TRBD1	many	CASSLAVGQGKQPQHF	TGTGCCAGCAGCTTAGCTGTAGGACAGGGCAAACAGCCCCAGCATTTT
TRBV28	TRBJ2-5	.	many	CASRRAGAAETQYF	TGTGCCAGCCGGAGGGCAGGGGCTGCGGAGACCCAGTACTTC
TRBV18	TRBJ2-1	TRBD2	many	CASSPSFAGGEGEQFF	TGTGCCAGCTCACCATCGTTCGCAGGTGGGGAGGGTGAGCAGTTCTTC
TRBV12-3/TRBV12-4	TRBJ2-2	.	.	CASSLRVRGRDTGELFF	TGTGCCAGCAGTTTAAGGGTCAGAGGGCGCGACACCGGGGAGCTGTTTTTT
TRBV6-6	TRBJ2-2	TRBD1	many	CASSSQGTGRTGELFF	TGTGCCAGCAGTTCCCAGGGGACAGGGAGAACCGGGGAGCTGTTTTTT
TRBV20-1	TRBJ2-2	TRBD2	many	CSGTDAGGTGELFF	TGCAGTGGTACCGATGCGGGGGGGACCGGGGAGCTGTTTTTT
TRBV2	TRBJ1-2	TRBD1	medium-sized	CASSGAFSGGYGYTF	TGTGCCAGCAGTGGCGCATTCTCAGGGGGCTATGGCTACACCTTC
TRBV10-3	TRBJ2-3	.	many	CAIPGPEADTQYF	TGTGCCATCCCGGGGCCCGAGGCAGATACGCAGTATTTT
TRBV5-1	TRBJ2-1	TRBD2	medium-sized	CASSFWRETYNEQFF	TGCGCCAGCAGCTTCTGGCGGGAGACTTACAATGAGCAGTTCTTC
TRBV7-2	TRBJ2-5	.	many	CASSRPGLPYQETQYF	TGTGCCAGCAGTCGACCGGGACTCCCGTACCAAGAGACCCAGTACTTC
TRBV7-2	TRBJ2-7	.	many	CASSPYMTSGTMPYEQYF	TGTGCCAGCAGCCCCTACATGACAAGCGGAACGATGCCCTACGAGCAGTACTTC
TRBV5-4	TRBJ2-7	.	many	CASSLMGGLSYEQYF	TGTGCCAGCAGCTTGATGGGCGGCCTCTCCTACGAGCAGTACTTC
TRBV16	TRBJ2-1	TRBD1	.	CTSSPGQGANNEQFF	TGTACCAGCAGCCCGGGACAGGGGGCGAACAATGAGCAGTTCTTC
TRBV2	TRBJ2-3	TRBD2	many	CARGGLAGSTDTQYF	TGTGCCAGAGGGGGACTAGCGGGTTCCACAGATACGCAGTATTTT
TRBV5-1	TRBJ1-1	.	many	CASRRSEGVENTEAFF	TGCGCCAGCAGGCGGAGTGAGGGCGTTGAGAACACTGAAGCTTTCTTT
TRBV28	TRBJ2-2	TRBD1	many	CASSSPRQGHTGELFF	TGTGCCAGCAGTTCCCCTCGACAGGGGCACACCGGGGAGCTGTTTTTT